One T cell receptor beta chain is described in this entry. This entry is derived from a study of blood T cell repertoires in COVID-19. Study as a whole: Sites in the United States, Italy and Spain provided acute and convalescent COVID-19 samples.

In the original analysis: The authors estimated nucleated cell counts from reference gene primer amplification. Profiled with immunoSEQ multiplex PCR; TCRdb holds only in-frame clones, not every one. The V and J calls and clone size come from that table; D and trimming were worked out from the DNA. The sample has fewer than 250,000 clones; 65% to 85% are singletons. The source material was peripheral blood. This clonotype was sampled from a woman older than 75 with acute or convalescent COVID-19.

The CDR3 loop reads CSVQRVGNTEAFF. The CDR3 DNA sequence: TGCAGCGTTCAACGGGTCGGGAACACTGAAGCTTTCTTT. The V call is TRBV29-1, the J call TRBJ1-1, with D unresolved. With 5 bases removed from V and 1 base from J, the gap between germline ends came to 11 bases. Germline CDR1 and CDR2: SQVTM and ANQGSEA. The CDR3 loop spans 13 amino acids.